This T cell receptor beta chain was captured by sequencing in a study of shared clonotypes between healthy human individuals. Notes on the study in general: Tissues were not sampled, only blood, and their repertoires likely differ. In general, naive subsets displayed greater estimated richness than memory subsets did.

The donor population consisted of healthy HIV-negative adults with no recent acute infections or vaccinations. This clone appeared once. The antigen remains undetermined. Data came from immunoSEQ multiplex PCR; TCRdb stores just in-frame clones and leaves some out. The data contain 2 million to 2.5 million clones, more than 80% of them singletons. This TCR was sampled from a man between 18 and 35 years old in good health. Some clones in this sample may be carry-over from other donors' samples. The sample taken for sequencing was naive CD4+ T cells from PBMCs. Indicated subset: CD45RA+ positively selected.

DNA of the CDR3: TGTGCCAGCAGCTTGATACGACCCGGAACTGAAGCTTTCTTT. It encodes CASSLIRPGTEAFF. V is TRBV5-6 and J is TRBJ1-1, with D unclear. The V end lost 1 base, the J end lost 5 bases, and 12 bases lay between the germline ends. CDR3 size: 14 residues. Germline assignment: CDR1 SGHDT and CDR2 YYEEEE.